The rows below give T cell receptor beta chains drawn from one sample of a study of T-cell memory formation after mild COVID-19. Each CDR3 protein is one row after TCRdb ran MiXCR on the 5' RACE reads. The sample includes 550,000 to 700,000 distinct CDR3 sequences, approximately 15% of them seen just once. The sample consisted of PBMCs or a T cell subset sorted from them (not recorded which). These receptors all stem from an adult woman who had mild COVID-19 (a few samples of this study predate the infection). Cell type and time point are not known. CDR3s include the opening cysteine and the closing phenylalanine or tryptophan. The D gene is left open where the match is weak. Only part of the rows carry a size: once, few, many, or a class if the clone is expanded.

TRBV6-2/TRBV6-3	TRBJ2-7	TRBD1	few	CASSYGDRPIYEQYF	TGTGCCAGCAGTTACGGGGACAGGCCCATCTACGAGCAGTACTTC
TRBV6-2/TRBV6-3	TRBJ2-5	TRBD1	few	CASSYSDREETQYF	TGTGCCAGCAGTTACTCCGACAGGGAAGAGACCCAGTACTTC
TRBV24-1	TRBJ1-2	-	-	CATSDDDRVGYTF	TGTGCCACCAGTGATGATGACCGGGTGGGCTACACCTTC
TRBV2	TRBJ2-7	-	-	CASGRESYEQYF	TGTGCCAGCGGGAGAGAATCCTACGAGCAGTACTTC
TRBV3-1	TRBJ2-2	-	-	CASSPGTSGELFF	TGTGCCAGCAGCCCTGGGACGTCCGGGGAGCTGTTTTTT
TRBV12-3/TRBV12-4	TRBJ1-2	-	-	CASCWQAGSPYGYTF	TGTGCCAGCTGTTGGCAGGCAGGATCCCCCTATGGCTACACCTTC
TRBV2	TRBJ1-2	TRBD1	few	CASSVPSDRTFNYGYTF	TGTGCCAGCAGTGTCCCATCGGACAGGACCTTCAACTATGGCTACACCTTC
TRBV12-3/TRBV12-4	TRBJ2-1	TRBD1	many	CASSPGTGSYNEQFF	TGTGCCAGCAGTCCCGGGACAGGGTCCTACAATGAGCAGTTCTTC
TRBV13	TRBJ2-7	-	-	CASSFAGGSALFEQYF	TGTGCCAGCAGCTTCGCCGGAGGTAGCGCGCTTTTCGAGCAGTACTTC
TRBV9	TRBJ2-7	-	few	CASSVAPSPYEQYF	TGTGCCAGCAGCGTAGCTCCTTCACCCTACGAGCAGTACTTC
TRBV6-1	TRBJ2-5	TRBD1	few	CASRGTGLETQYF	TGTGCCAGCAGGGGGACAGGGTTGGAGACCCAGTACTTC